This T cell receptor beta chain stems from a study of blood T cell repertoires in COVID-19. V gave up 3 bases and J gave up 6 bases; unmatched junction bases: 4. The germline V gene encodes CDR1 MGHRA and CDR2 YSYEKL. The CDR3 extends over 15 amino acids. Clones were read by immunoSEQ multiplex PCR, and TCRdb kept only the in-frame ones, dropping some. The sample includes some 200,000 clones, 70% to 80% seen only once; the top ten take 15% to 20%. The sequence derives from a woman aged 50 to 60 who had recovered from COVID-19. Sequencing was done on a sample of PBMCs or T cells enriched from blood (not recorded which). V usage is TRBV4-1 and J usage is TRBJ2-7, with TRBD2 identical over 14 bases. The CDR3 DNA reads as TGCGCCAGCAGCCAGGTGACTAGCGGGAGGGGCGAGCAGTACTTC. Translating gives CASSQVTSGRGEQYF.